This T cell receptor beta chain came from a study of blood T cell repertoires in COVID-19 (dated by TCRdb to the early 2020s). Context from the whole study: Samples from collaborators originated in the United States, Italy and Spain and spanned both the acute and convalescent phases of COVID-19. The prospective study material was composed of cDNA or gDNA derived from T cells, B-cell-depleted T cells, or PBMCs. Deeply sampled blood TCRbeta repertoires from subjects exposed to, actively infected with, or recovered from COVID-19 were included in the dataset. The repertoires were released in a freely available public database intended as a resource for research on the immune response to SARS-CoV-2. The samples were drawn from two sources: the first 160 participants of the ongoing ImmuneRACE study, and over 950 subjects contributed by 6 global collaborators. Nearly every sample came with metadata listing a de-identified subject ID, COVID-19 status, age in years and sex. Where available, HLA class I and class II types were taken from metadata supplied by the sample provider and were not determined by assay-based typing. Study-wide findings and limitations: Clinical and demographic metadata were provided uncurated, with the amount varying by source and participant.

TCRbeta CDR3 regions were amplified from genomic DNA by means of the immunoSEQ Assay, a bias-controlled multiplex PCR. The original methods were these. The number of nucleated cells in each sample was estimated from the amplification of reference gene primers within the assay. To quantify the absolute abundance of each unique TCRbeta CDR3 rearrangement, sequence reads were collapsed and filtered. For each sample, productive Simpson clonality was calculated as the square root of Simpson's diversity index over productive rearrangements. TCRdb carries this immuneACCESS record with in-frame sequences only. Its versions omit some clonotypes, under half of them owing to an unresolved V gene in the studies checked, with the rest unexplained. V and J calls and clone size follow that table, whereas D and trimming were derived from the DNA. The sample table shows roughly 500,000 clones, and approximately 90% are seen once. Together, the top ten hold less than 2% of the sample.

Participants in the prospective study were aged about 18 to 89 years, lived in under 30 United States geographic areas, and enrolled through a virtual design. In the prospective study, participants were assigned to cohorts based on the clinical history participants reported in a screening survey and a study questionnaire. For ImmuneRACE Cohort 3, a participant was defined as recovered based on two consecutive negative NP/OP PCR tests, clearance by a healthcare professional, or resolution of symptoms. In the prospective study, mobile phlebotomists collected whole blood, serum and a nasopharyngeal or oropharyngeal swab from each participant. Over a roughly 2-month period, participants in the prospective study had the option of providing additional blood draws and questionnaires. Prospective study blood samples were shipped either frozen or at room temperature before DNA extraction. Remarks on this clone: The antigen it binds to is not known. Per-base qualities were not stored, and no clone one base away is much larger.

Including cysteine and phenylalanine, the CDR3 has 16 amino acids. The entry retains the CDR3 DNA only, 48 bases that are in frame from base 1. Trimming removed 5 bases from V and 0 bases from J, leaving 17 bases between the germline ends. CDR1 and CDR2, looked up from the germline V gene, are MNHEY and SVGEGT. The chain uses TRBV6-2 or TRBV6-3 and TRBJ2-7; TRBD2 is a possible D gene, resting on 5 matching bases. The receptor's source is a woman aged 40 to 50 who had recovered from COVID-19. The sequenced sample was PBMCs or T cells enriched from blood (not recorded which). The DNA reads as follows: TGTGCCAGCAGTGGGATTGGCGGGTTCCTCTCCTACGAGCAGTACTTC. Its amino acids are CASSGIGGFLSYEQYF.